This T cell receptor beta chain was retrieved from a study of radiation and T cells in renal cell carcinoma (dated by TCRdb to about 2020). About the study as a whole: In total, roughly 52 samples, comprising 26 tumors and some 27 peripheral blood samples, were subjected to TCR beta sequencing. The final blood draw took place at 4 weeks after radiation, the same time as nephrectomy. Across all 53 samples, 4 million or so unique CDR3 nucleotide sequences encoding about 2.7 million unique CDR3 amino acid sequences were identified. The research as a whole found: No pretreatment tumor biopsies were available, so the baseline intratumoral presence of clonotypes could not be determined. Dynamics of the blood repertoire were not tracked past 4 weeks after treatment. With a single-armed trial design, the study had no way to address how radiation dose or scheduling affects the TCR repertoire. In blood, the top tumor clonotypes increased between baseline and 2 weeks post-radiation and then shrank by 4 weeks, which suggests that tumor-resident clones expanded only transiently.

TCR beta libraries were generated from genomic DNA with the immunoSEQ kit, following the manufacturer's recommendations. For library preparation, a first multiplex PCR was performed with proprietary primers, followed by a second PCR in which unique barcodes were added, and bead cleanups were performed after each round. Each sample batch included a kit-provided positive control reaction and a negative control reaction. The final libraries were assessed on an Agilent 4200 TapeStation D1000 ScreenTape, pooled by volume, and quantified by qPCR. Sequencing ran on an Illumina NextSeq500 with a MidOutput 150-cycle cartridge, using 156 Read1 and 15 Index1 cycles with kit custom primers. The pooled library was loaded at around 1 pM, and around 18% PhiX control was spiked in. The original methods were these. Vendor-processed data were analyzed in R, with a clonotype defined as all T cells sharing the same CDR3 nucleotide sequence. In the clone abundance analyses, frequencies were normalized to the 10,000 most abundant clones in each sample. Public T cell clones, which averaged fewer than five per sample, were removed prior to analysis. An abundance difference of at least 32-fold between compartments was the criterion for calling clonotypes tumor-enriched or baseline blood-enriched. A beta-binomial differential abundance model was applied to find clonotypes that expanded or contracted between blood time points. Tumor-blood repertoire similarity was measured with the Baroni-Urbani and Buser coefficient, and group comparisons used two-tailed Wilcoxon tests in R. In TCRdb, the immuneACCESS table is reduced to in-frame sequences with V and J assigned. These tables do not hold every clone; where another copy was compared, an unresolved V gene accounts for under half, and the others remain unexplained. That table furnishes V, J and clone size, whereas the DNA furnished D and trimming. In all, the sample holds fewer than 200,000 clones, and around 89% of those were seen once. 11% of the sample is taken by the ten largest.

The CDR3, cysteine through phenylalanine, is 15 amino acids long. Left in the record is the CDR3 DNA by itself, 45 bases read in frame from the first base. Here V drops 3 bases and J drops 13 bases, and the junction holds 16 bases not matched to any gene. CDR1 and CDR2, per the germline V gene, are KGHSH and LQKENI. The time point label on this specimen signifies: blood 4 weeks post-SBRT, at nephrectomy. The treatment or condition label corresponds to: 15 Gy SBRT to primary tumor, nephrectomy 4 weeks later. Samples came from a clinical trial, in which primary renal cell carcinomas received 15 Gy stereotactic body radiation therapy followed by nephrectomy 4 weeks later. To follow tumor-enriched clonotypes, peripheral blood was collected serially from radiation-treated patients at baseline and again at 2 weeks and 4 weeks after SBRT. All patients had renal cell carcinoma with clear cell pathology. The QIAamp DNA Blood Mini Kit (Qiagen) was used to prepare genomic DNA for TCR sequencing. Samples were included in the analyses only if all quality control checks were passed.

As regards this clone: This clone's antigen is unknown. Per-base quality was not reported, and no clone a single base away is much larger than it.

The V and J segments used are TRBV18 and TRBJ1-2; TRBD1 lines up with 8 middle nucleotides. The sample here was blood, taken from a patient whose treatment included radiotherapy and nephrectomy. The sequence came from a woman between 50 and 59 years old with renal cell carcinoma. The DNA reads TGTGCCAGCTCACCCACGAGGGACAGGCCCGTTATTCGCACCTTC. This is translated as CASSPTRDRPVIRTF.